The 31 T cell receptor beta chains below all came from one sample that was sequenced in a study of blood T cell repertoires in COVID-19. The method was immunoSEQ multiplex PCR; TCRdb's version includes in-frame clones alone and lacks a portion of them. The data show under 300,000 clones, 88% seen once. What was sequenced was peripheral blood. The receptors stem from a woman aged 40 to 50 who had recovered from COVID-19.

This chain connects TRBV28 to TRBJ2-2; a weak D match, TRBD2 (6 bases). Germline V lookup: CDR1 MDHEN, CDR2 SYDVKM. V lost 7 bases, J lost 5 bases, and 17 bases lay in between. The CDR3 has 15 amino acids. CDR3 DNA sequence: TGTGCCAGCACCCGGGAGCGGATGATAACCGGGGAGCTGTTTTTT. Translated, it gives CASTRERMITGELFF.

This clone was observed a single time. This chain joins TRBV5-5 and TRBJ1-2; 7 nucleotides align to TRBD1. The CDR3 has 16 residues. Germline CDR1 reads SGHKS; CDR2 reads YYEKEE (reference sequence). The V gene end was trimmed by 2 bases and the J gene end by 0 bases; junction bases not matched to a gene: 7. Here the CDR3 DNA reads TGTGCCAGCAGCTTTAACCCCGGGACAGCTAACTATGGCTACACCTTC. Translating it yields CASSFNPGTANYGYTF.

The V and J genes are TRBV19 and TRBJ2-1; 8 bases are a match to TRBD2. V lost 0 bases to trimming and J lost 9 bases; unmatched junction nucleotides: 7. The CDR3 length is 15 residues. Germline V gene lookup returns CDR1 LNHDA and CDR2 SQIVND (reference sequence). The CDR3 spells CASSIDSGTRGEQFF. DNA for the CDR3: TGTGCCAGTAGTATAGACTCCGGGACTAGGGGTGAGCAGTTCTTC.

The V call is TRBV4-3, the J call TRBJ2-2; TRBD1 matches 9 bases. This CDR3 region has 16 residues. Per the germline V gene, CDR1 is LGHNA and CDR2 is YSLEER. The J segment lost 5 bases and the V segment lost 3 bases, leaving 7 bases of the junction unmatched. CDR3 in amino acids: CASSQETGGRTGELFF. In DNA, the CDR3 is TGCGCCAGCAGCCAGGAGACAGGGGGAAGAACCGGGGAGCTGTTTTTT.

This rearrangement joins TRBV23-1 to TRBJ1-2; unclear D gene. TRBV23-1 is an ORF, and what it does is uncertain. V lost 11 bases, J lost 4 bases, and 17 bases lay in between. The CDR3 loop spans 13 amino acids. In DNA form, the CDR3 reads TGCGCCGGTGAGCCTTCGGTCCCCTATGGCTACACCTTC. Its protein is CAGEPSVPYGYTF.

V and J are TRBV19 and TRBJ2-1; 10 bases align to TRBD2. Germline assignment: CDR1 LNHDA and CDR2 SQIVND (reference sequence). The ends lost 5 bases at V and 5 bases at J; junction bases unmatched: 6. There are 15 residues in the CDR3. In DNA, the CDR3 is TGTGCCAGTAGTTTGGGACTAGCGAGAAACAATGAGCAGTTCTTC. It is translated as CASSLGLARNNEQFF.

This clone was seen only once. J is TRBJ1-5 and V is TRBV7-2; D gene uncertain. V was pared by 1 base and J by 7 bases, with 14 bases between. The CDR3 has 15 residues. The germline gives CDR1 SGHTA, CDR2 FQGNSA. For the CDR3, the DNA is TGTGCCAGCAGCTTAGGTCCGAGTATCTCACAGCCCCAGCATTTT. The encoded protein is CASSLGPSISQPQHF.

This chain links TRBV27 with TRBJ2-7, with 11 bases lining up with TRBD1. The ends lost 8 bases at V and 4 bases at J; junction bases unmatched: 10. The length of the CDR3 is 15 residues. Germline CDR1 and CDR2: MNHEY and SMNVEV (reference sequence). Here the CDR3 reads CASRPWTGGQYEQYF. The CDR3 region has the DNA TGTGCCAGCCGCCCGTGGACAGGGGGCCAGTACGAGCAGTACTTC.

The J gene is TRBJ2-1, the V gene TRBV6-9, with 8 bases lining up with TRBD2. The CDR3 runs to 15 residues. The J segment lost 3 bases and the V segment lost 2 bases, leaving 3 bases of the junction unmatched. Germline lookup yields CDR1 MNHGY and CDR2 SVAAGI. CDR3 residues: CASSYHSGNYNEQFF. The CDR3 DNA follows: TGTGCCAGCAGTTATCATAGCGGGAACTACAATGAGCAGTTCTTC.

V and J are TRBV7-9 and TRBJ2-5; D is possibly TRBD1 (6 bases). Trimming cost V 1 base and J 4 bases, with 13 bases left between them. CDR1 and CDR2 from the germline V gene are SEHNR and FQNEAQ (reference sequence). The CDR3 length is 15 residues. The chain's CDR3 is CASSLVNRVGETQYF. The CDR3 DNA reads as TGTGCCAGCAGCTTAGTAAACAGGGTGGGAGAGACCCAGTACTTC.

The genes are TRBV27 and TRBJ2-7, with TRBD1 matching over 11 bases. This CDR3 contains 16 residues. Trimming cost V 5 bases and J 2 bases; bases outside gene matches: 8. CDR1 and CDR2 from the germline V gene are MNHEY and SMNVEV (reference sequence). DNA of the CDR3: TGTGCCAGCAGTAGCCCGGGACAGGGGGTGACCTACGAGCAGTACTTC. Amino acid sequence: CASSSPGQGVTYEQYF.

Here the CDR3 reads CASSEDRGPGYEQYF. In nucleotides, the CDR3 is TGTGCCAGCAGTGAAGACAGGGGGCCGGGTTACGAGCAGTACTTC. This chain links TRBV2 with TRBJ2-7; 9 positions match TRBD1. The CDR3 sequence is 15 residues long. V lost 1 base and J lost 4; bases outside the gene matches: 5. The V gene's germline CDR1 is SNHLY and CDR2 FYNNEI.

In DNA form, the CDR3 reads TGTGCCAGCTCCCCCTGGGGGGACTCCTACAATGAGCAGTTCTTC. It specifies CASSPWGDSYNEQFF. The chain combines TRBV18 with TRBJ2-1, with D tentatively TRBD2 (6 bases). Per germline, CDR1 KGHSH and CDR2 LQKENI. The V gene lost 6 bases and the J gene lost 0 bases, with 12 bases spanning the gap. The CDR3 consists of 15 residues.

The rearrangement uses TRBV28 and TRBJ2-7; D is undetermined. The V end lost 4 bases, the J end lost 5 bases, and 6 bases lay between the germline ends. CDR3 length equals 11 residues. Germline V lookup: CDR1 MDHEN, CDR2 SYDVKM. As DNA, the CDR3 is TGTGCCAGCAGTTCTTACAACGAGCAGTACTTC. Amino acid sequence: CASSSYNEQYF.

The chain uses TRBV9 and TRBJ2-1; TRBD2 aligns across 9 bases. J gave up 2 bases and V 0 bases, and 0 bases lay outside the gene matches. Germline CDR1 is SGDLS and CDR2 is YYNGEE. This CDR3 is built from 15 residues. The CDR3 spells CASSVGGGAYNEQFF. Here the CDR3 DNA reads TGTGCCAGCAGCGTAGGCGGGGGGGCCTACAATGAGCAGTTCTTC. The variable domain in full, completed from reference TRBV9 and TRBJ2-1, reads DSGVTQTPKHLITATGQRVTLRCSPRSGDLSVYWYQQSLDQGLQFLIQYYNGEERAKGNILERFSAQQFPDLHSELNLSSLELGDSALYFCASSVGGGAYNEQFFGPGTRLTVL.

This chain uses TRBV4-1 with TRBJ1-3, with TRBD1 identical over 10 bases. Germline CDR1 is MGHRA and CDR2 is YSYEKL. The CDR3 covers 19 residues. V lost 3 bases to trimming and J lost 2 bases; unmatched junction nucleotides: 13. In DNA, the CDR3 is TGCGCCAGCAGCCAGCCCCTAGCCCGGGACAGGGGCCCTGGAAACACCATATATTTT. Translation: CASSQPLARDRGPGNTIYF.

V and J are TRBV5-1 and TRBJ1-4, with unresolved D. Between the trimmed V and J ends, which lost 0 bases and 7 bases, there was a span of 13 bases. This CDR3 is built from 15 residues. Germline CDR1 is SGHRS and CDR2 is YFSETQ. CDR3 protein: CASSLGQTRGEKLFF. Written as DNA, the CDR3 is TGCGCCAGCAGCTTGGGGCAGACGCGCGGTGAAAAACTGTTTTTT.

The chain employs TRBV3-1 (or the pseudogene TRBV3-2) and TRBJ2-1, with D perhaps TRBD2 (5 bases). CDR1 and CDR2 (germline): LGHDT, YNNKEL (reference sequence). The CDR3 spans 13 residues. Deletions cut 4 bases from V and 7 bases from J, with 11 bases between. DNA for the CDR3: TGTGCCAGCAGCCCCTGGGGAGCGAATGAGCAGTTCTTC. Its translation is CASSPWGANEQFF.

V usage is TRBV19 and J usage is TRBJ1-2, with 9 nucleotides matching TRBD1. CDR3 length: 16 residues. Germline V gene lookup returns CDR1 LNHDA and CDR2 SQIVND (reference sequence). V shed 7 bases and J 0 bases; nucleotides not matched to a gene: 9. The CDR3 spells CASTNRDRVSNYGYTF. CDR3 nucleotides: TGTGCCAGTACCAATAGGGACAGGGTTTCTAACTATGGCTACACCTTC. Based on the CDR3 plus reference TRBV19 and TRBJ1-2, the full variable domain is DGGITQSPKYLFRKEGQNVTLSCEQNLNHDAMYWYRQDPGQGLRLIYYSQIVNDFQKGDIAEGYSVSREKKESFPLTVTSAQKNPTAFYLCASTNRDRVSNYGYTFGSGTRLTVV.

The CDR3 sequence: CASRSTDRGLVQYF. DNA of the CDR3: TGTGCCAGCAGATCCACCGACAGGGGATTGGTTCAGTACTTC. V gene TRBV28 combines with J gene TRBJ2-4, with TRBD1 matching over 8 bases. Per germline, CDR1 MDHEN and CDR2 SYDVKM. The length of the CDR3 is 14 residues. J lost 11 bases, V lost 6 bases, and 12 bases had no gene match.

The V and J genes are TRBV28 and TRBJ1-4, with 7 bases matching TRBD1. Looked up from germline, CDR1 is MDHEN and CDR2 is SYDVKM. J gave up 0 bases and V 6 bases, and 13 bases lay outside the gene matches. This CDR3 is 18 amino acids long. CDR3 residues: CASRLQGRGWATNEKLFF. CDR3 sequence (DNA): TGTGCCAGCAGGCTACAGGGGAGAGGTTGGGCAACTAATGAAAAACTGTTTTTT.

The chain couples TRBV6-2 or TRBV6-3 to TRBJ2-3; TRBD1 matches at 8 bases. Germline loops: CDR1 MNHEY, CDR2 SVGEGT. Trimming at V came to 5 bases and at J to 1 base, leaving 8 bases not matched to a gene. This CDR3 has 16 residues. CDR3 DNA sequence: TGTGCCAGCAGTAAAAGACCGGGACAGGGCACAGATACGCAGTATTTT. Translated: CASSKRPGQGTDTQYF.

This clone came up once. This CDR3 is CASSQGTVNEKLFF. CDR3 sequence (DNA): TGCGCCAGCAGCCAAGGAACAGTAAATGAAAAACTGTTTTTT. V gene TRBV4-1 combines with J gene TRBJ1-4, with D unclear. The CDR3 length is 14 residues. The germline V gene has CDR1 MGHRA and CDR2 YSYEKL. V was shortened by 1 base and J by 5 bases, with 8 bases between the two germline ends.

The CDR3 DNA is TGTGCCAGCAGCTCCATTGACGGGGAGGCGGCCGAGCAGTACTTC. It encodes CASSSIDGEAAEQYF. The chain links TRBV7-6 to TRBJ2-7, with a possible D match to TRBD2 (6 bases). Germline CDR1 is SGHVS and CDR2 is FNYEAQ. Trimming left V 4 bases short and J 6 bases short, with 19 bases between. This CDR3 region has 15 residues. Variable domain in full (rest from reference TRBV7-6 and TRBJ2-7): GAGVSQSPRYKVTKRGQDVALRCDPISGHVSLYWYRQALGQGPEFLTYFNYEAQQDKSGLPNDRFSAERPEGSISTLTIQRTEQRDSAMYRCASSSIDGEAAEQYFGPGTRLTVT.

The chain has TRBV11-2 and TRBJ2-7, with D perhaps TRBD2 (5 bases). Looked up from germline, CDR1 is SGHAT and CDR2 is FQNNGV. The CDR3 has 13 amino acids. Trimming left V 1 base short and J 6 bases short, with 10 bases between. CDR3: CASSLVTRVEQYF. Here the CDR3 DNA reads TGTGCCAGCAGCTTAGTAACTAGGGTCGAGCAGTACTTC.

This chain uses TRBV6-6 with TRBJ2-7; D is perhaps TRBD2 (6 bases). Germline CDR1 is MNHNY and CDR2 is SVGAGI (reference sequence). Deletions cut 0 bases from V and 2 bases from J, with 11 bases between. The CDR3 length is 15 residues. The chain's CDR3 is CASSYSRERTYEQYF. CDR3 sequence (DNA): TGTGCCAGCAGTTACTCCCGGGAGCGGACCTACGAGCAGTACTTC.

The rearrangement links TRBV6-8 to TRBJ1-6; D possibly corresponds to TRBD1 (6 bases). This CDR3 is 17 amino acids long. The ends were cut back, 7 bases at V and 7 bases at J, with 23 bases in the middle. Germline CDR1 and CDR2: MNHGY and SAAAGT. The CDR3: CASKIPKQTGRNSPLHF. In nucleotides, the CDR3 is TGTGCCAGCAAAATCCCTAAACAAACAGGGCGCAATTCACCCCTCCACTTT.

The gene calls are TRBV23-1 and TRBJ1-5; D remains unclear. TRBV23-1 counts as an open reading frame of uncertain function. This CDR3 contains 19 residues. V was trimmed by 5 bases and J by 4 bases, leaving 27 bases between them. CDR3: CASSSARSGLSGINQPQHF. CDR3 DNA: TGCGCCAGCAGTTCGGCGCGATCTGGGTTGTCCGGGATTAATCAGCCCCAGCATTTT.

The rearrangement links TRBV7-8 to TRBJ2-4; 9 bases fit TRBD1. Germline CDR1 is SGHVS and CDR2 is FQNEAQ. This CDR3 is built from 17 residues. V trimming: 5 bases; J trimming: 3 bases; junction bases outside the gene matches: 11. The CDR3 coding sequence is TGTGCCAGCAGCCCCTTCACAGGGGGCGAGGTCAAAAACATTCAGTACTTC. Translated, it gives CASSPFTGGEVKNIQYF.

The rearrangement links TRBV15 to TRBJ2-3; 8 bases align to TRBD1. J was trimmed by 2 bases and V by 5 bases; bases with no gene match: 6. Germline V gene sequence: CDR1 LNHNV, CDR2 YYDKDF (reference sequence). The CDR3 covers 15 residues. The CDR3 loop is CATSARTGITDTQYF. In DNA, the CDR3 is TGTGCCACCAGCGCCCGGACAGGGATCACAGATACGCAGTATTTT. Full variable domain (rest looked up from reference TRBV15 and TRBJ2-3): DAMVIQNPRYQVTQFGKPVTLSCSQTLNHNVMYWYQQKSSQAPKLLFHYYDKDFNNEADTPDNFQSRRPNTSFCFLDIRSPGLGDTAMYLCATSARTGITDTQYFGPGTRLTVL.

The chain combines TRBV6-7 with TRBJ1-1; no definite D call. TRBV6-7 falls under the ORF class, with uncertain function. The CDR3 runs to 18 residues. V was cut by 0 bases and J by 1 base, with 18 bases left in between. CDR3 nucleotide sequence: TGTGCCAGCAGTTACTCGATGGGTCCCCAGGATCCGAACACTGAAGCTTTCTTT. Protein product: CASSYSMGPQDPNTEAFF.